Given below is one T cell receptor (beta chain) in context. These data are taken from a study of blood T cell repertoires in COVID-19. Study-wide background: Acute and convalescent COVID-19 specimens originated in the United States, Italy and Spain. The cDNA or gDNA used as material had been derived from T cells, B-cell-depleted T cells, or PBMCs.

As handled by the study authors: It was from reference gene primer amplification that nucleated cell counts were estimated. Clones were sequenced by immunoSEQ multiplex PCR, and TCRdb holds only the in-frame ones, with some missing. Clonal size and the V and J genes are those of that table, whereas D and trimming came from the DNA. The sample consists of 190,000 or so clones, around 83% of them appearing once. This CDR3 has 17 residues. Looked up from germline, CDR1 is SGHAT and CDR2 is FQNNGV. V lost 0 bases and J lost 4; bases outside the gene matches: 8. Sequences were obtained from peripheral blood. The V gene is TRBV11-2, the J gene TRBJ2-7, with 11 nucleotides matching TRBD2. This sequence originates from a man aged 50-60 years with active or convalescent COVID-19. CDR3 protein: CASSLEEVAGGPYEQYF. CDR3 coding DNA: TGTGCCAGCAGCTTAGAAGAGGTAGCGGGAGGGCCGTACGAGCAGTACTTC.